Listed here are 24 T cell receptor beta chains from one sample, sequenced in a study of cytomegalovirus exposure and HLA in healthy donors. The PCR ran on 60 Vbeta and 13 Jbeta primers. The data were produced by immunoSEQ multiplex PCR, yet TCRdb's version contains in-frame clones alone and is incomplete. The repertoire holds 120,000 to 150,000 clones, with around four fifths as singletons. Sequencing was performed on PBMCs. Receptor source: a middle-aged woman in good health and CMV-seronegative.

V and J are TRBV5-4 and TRBJ2-1; TRBD2 might be the D (6 bases). CDR3 length equals 16 residues. Germline V gene sequence: CDR1 SGHNT, CDR2 YYREEE (reference sequence). V lost 4 bases and J lost 6, with 20 bases in between. The CDR3 nucleotides are TGTGCCAGCAGCCCCCCCGTATTGATCGGGGGCAATGAGCAGTTCTTC. It encodes CASSPPVLIGGNEQFF.

The chain joins TRBV23-1 to TRBJ2-1, with D tentatively TRBD2 (6 bases). TRBV23-1 is an ORF, and what it does is uncertain. V lost 0 bases and J 7 bases, leaving 22 bases between the germline ends. This CDR3 comprises 18 residues. The chain's CDR3 is CASSQSGLGGRLGNEQFF. The CDR3 nucleotides read TGCGCCAGCAGTCAATCGGGGTTAGGAGGGAGATTGGGTAATGAGCAGTTCTTC.

The chain has TRBV11-2 and TRBJ2-7, with D possibly matching TRBD2 (5 bases). Deletions cut 3 bases from V and 3 bases from J, with 6 bases between. The CDR3 spans 12 residues. Germline loops: CDR1 SGHAT, CDR2 FQNNGV. The CDR3 region has the DNA TGTGCCAGCAGCTTCGGGGACTACGAGCAGTACTTC. Protein: CASSFGDYEQYF.

This clone was counted a single time. The chain combines TRBV10-3 with TRBJ1-1; 9 bases are a match to TRBD1. The germline V gene encodes CDR1 ENHRY and CDR2 SYGVKD. The CDR3 is 14 residues long. V dropped 2 bases and J dropped 5; count of bases not matched to a gene: 3. The CDR3 spells CAISEDRGGTEAFF. CDR3 DNA: TGTGCCATCAGTGAGGACAGGGGGGGGACTGAAGCTTTCTTT.

The rearrangement uses TRBV27 and TRBJ2-3, with D possibly matching TRBD2 (6 bases). This CDR3 is 20 amino acids long. Germline CDR1 and CDR2: MNHEY and SMNVEV (reference sequence). Trimming pared 2 bases from V and 5 bases from J, leaving 29 bases between. Written as DNA, the CDR3 is TGTGCCAGCAGTTTAATGCCCGGGACTCGTCTCAATGTCACACAAGATACGCAGTATTTT. Translated: CASSLMPGTRLNVTQDTQYF.

The chain joins TRBV30 to TRBJ2-3; D is unclear. Germline lookup yields CDR1 GTSNPN and CDR2 SVGIG (reference sequence). Trimming stripped 0 bases from V and 4 bases from J, with 11 bases between. The CDR3 spans 14 residues. CDR3 nucleotides: TGTGCCTGGAGTGTCCTCCAGCTAGCAGATACGCAGTATTTT. Its translation is CAWSVLQLADTQYF.

The chain links TRBV19 to TRBJ2-2; D perhaps matches TRBD2 (5 bases). V gave up 3 bases and J gave up 6 bases, with 14 bases separating them. The CDR3 is 15 residues long. CDR1 LNHDA and CDR2 SQIVND come from the germline V gene (reference sequence). CDR3 amino acids: CASSIGGGNPGELFF. As DNA, the CDR3 is TGTGCCAGTAGTATTGGTGGAGGTAACCCCGGGGAGCTGTTTTTT.

The rearrangement links TRBV28 to TRBJ2-3; 7 nucleotides match TRBD2. Unmatched junction bases numbered 11, after V lost 3 bases and J lost 2 bases. The CDR3 sequence is 17 residues long. Looked up from germline, CDR1 is MDHEN and CDR2 is SYDVKM. The CDR3 nucleotides are TGTGCCAGCAGTTTGGGGGTGGGGGGGGTAAACACAGATACGCAGTATTTT. Translated: CASSLGVGGVNTDTQYF.

This clone has just a few counts. The rearrangement links TRBV28 to TRBJ2-2, with 8 bases identical to TRBD1. Germline V gives CDR1 MDHEN, CDR2 SYDVKM. This CDR3 comprises 17 residues. V shed 5 bases, J shed 0 bases, and the junction held 8 bases outside the gene matches. The CDR3 region is CASSAGPGQANTGELFF. The CDR3 coding sequence is TGTGCCAGCAGTGCTGGTCCGGGACAGGCGAACACCGGGGAGCTGTTTTTT.

The V call is TRBV6-5, the J call TRBJ2-1; 10 bases map to TRBD2. This CDR3 has 14 residues. Trimming at V came to 8 bases and at J to 5 bases, leaving 6 bases not matched to a gene. Germline CDR1 and CDR2: MNHEY and SVGAGI. The chain's CDR3 is CASVPGLANNEQFF. The CDR3, as DNA: TGTGCCAGCGTCCCGGGACTAGCGAACAATGAGCAGTTCTTC.

The chain joins TRBV4-2 to TRBJ1-2; D ambiguous. Trimming stripped 0 bases from V and 0 bases from J, with 11 bases between. Germline loops: CDR1 LGHNA, CDR2 YNFKEQ. The length of the CDR3 is 16 residues. CDR3 sequence (DNA): TGTGCCAGCAGCCAAGAGTGGGGAGGAGCTAACTATGGCTACACCTTC. Protein sequence: CASSQEWGGANYGYTF.

This chain links TRBV5-4 with TRBJ2-1; no clear D. The CDR3 is 12 residues long. Germline V gene sequence: CDR1 SGHNT, CDR2 YYREEE (reference sequence). V lost 0 bases and J 9 bases, leaving 7 bases between the germline ends. DNA for the CDR3: TGTGCCAGCAGCTTGGAAGACACTGAGCAGTTCTTC. As protein: CASSLEDTEQFF.

The rearrangement uses TRBV10-3 and TRBJ2-1, with a tentative D call TRBD2 (7 bases). The CDR3 contains 14 residues. Germline-derived CDR1 and CDR2 are ENHRY and SYGVKD. The V and J ends lost 0 bases and 7 bases respectively, with 10 bases between them. The CDR3 DNA reads TGTGCCATCAGTGAGTCTAGGGGGGGAAATGAGCAGTTCTTC. This codes for CAISESRGGNEQFF.

V and J are TRBV10-3 and TRBJ2-1; D possibly corresponds to TRBD1 (6 bases). The CDR3 covers 12 residues. CDR1 and CDR2 (germline): ENHRY, SYGVKD. Trimming stripped 6 bases from V and 7 bases from J, with 10 bases between. CDR3 in DNA: TGTGCCATCAGGGCCCAGGGGAATGAGCAGTTCTTC. It translates to CAIRAQGNEQFF.

The gene calls are TRBV2 and TRBJ2-1; the D is unclear. Germline V gives CDR1 SNHLY, CDR2 FYNNEI. V lost 2 bases, J lost 3 bases, and 5 bases lay in between. CDR3 length: 13 residues. CDR3 in DNA: TGTGCCAGCAGTGAACACATCTACAATGAGCAGTTCTTC. Encoded protein: CASSEHIYNEQFF.

The table lists this clone with a few counts. The chain couples TRBV7-6 to TRBJ1-2; maybe TRBD1 (6 bases). This CDR3 has 14 residues. The V end lost 4 bases, the J end lost 6 bases, and 15 bases lay between the germline ends. Germline V gene lookup returns CDR1 SGHVS and CDR2 FNYEAQ. CDR3 residues: CASSSRQARDGYTF. CDR3 in DNA: TGTGCCAGCAGCTCAAGACAGGCGAGAGATGGCTACACCTTC.

The V call is TRBV5-8, the J call TRBJ1-6; TRBD1 matches 7 bases. The junction had 9 bases not matched to a gene; V was cut back by 4 bases and J by 8 bases. Germline V CDR1 and CDR2: SGHTS, YDEGEE. The CDR3 totals 15 residues. CDR3 DNA: TGTGCCAGCAGCAAAAGGGACAGTCCTTATTCACCCCTCCACTTT. Protein sequence: CASSKRDSPYSPLHF. The full variable domain, completed using reference TRBV5-8 and TRBJ1-6, is EAGVTQSPTHLIKTRGQQATLRCSPISGHTSVYWYQQALGLGLQFLLWYDEGEERNRGNFPPRFSGRQFPNYSSELNVNALELEDSALYLCASSKRDSPYSPLHFGNGTRLTVT.

The rearrangement uses TRBV9 and TRBJ2-1; 9 bases agree with TRBD1. The length of the CDR3 is 15 residues. Trimming took 0 bases from V and 8 from J; bases not matched to a gene: 6. Germline V CDR1 and CDR2: SGDLS, YYNGEE. The CDR3 bases are TGTGCCAGCAGCGTAGCTTCGGGGGACAGGGATGAGCAGTTCTTC. It codes for CASSVASGDRDEQFF. The whole variable domain, remainder taken from reference TRBV9 and TRBJ2-1, is DSGVTQTPKHLITATGQRVTLRCSPRSGDLSVYWYQQSLDQGLQFLIQYYNGEERAKGNILERFSAQQFPDLHSELNLSSLELGDSALYFCASSVASGDRDEQFFGPGTRLTVL.

The chain employs TRBV7-3 and TRBJ2-3, with a possible D match to TRBD2 (5 bases). CDR3 length equals 15 residues. The germline V gene has CDR1 SGHTA and CDR2 FQGTGA. V lost 5 bases and J 0 bases, leaving 12 bases between the germline ends. The CDR3 region has the DNA TGTGCCAGCAGCACGCAGCGGAGGAGCACAGATACGCAGTATTTT. Translated: CASSTQRRSTDTQYF.

The gene calls are TRBV28 and TRBJ2-5; possible D gene TRBD1, 6 bases. CDR1 is MDHEN, CDR2 SYDVKM, per germline. Between the trimmed V and J ends, which lost 7 bases and 2 bases, there was a span of 20 bases. The CDR3 loop spans 16 amino acids. DNA for the CDR3: TGTGCCAGCACCACAACAGGGTCAGGGGATCAAGAGACCCAGTACTTC. Protein product: CASTTTGSGDQETQYF.

The V and J genes are TRBV2 and TRBJ2-7, with D maybe TRBD1 (6 bases). The CDR3 loop spans 14 amino acids. Germline V gene data show CDR1 as SNHLY and CDR2 as FYNNEI. The V end was cut by 4 bases, the J end by 1 base, with 11 bases between. DNA for the CDR3: TGTGCCAGCAGTGCACAGGGAACTTCCTACGAGCAGTACTTC. Protein product: CASSAQGTSYEQYF.

The genes are TRBV7-2 and TRBJ2-1; maybe TRBD1 (6 bases). V lost 5 bases and J lost 0, with 8 bases in between. CDR3 length equals 14 residues. The V gene's germline CDR1 is SGHTA and CDR2 FQGNSA. In DNA form, the CDR3 reads TGTGCCAGCAGCGAGGACAGCTCCTACAATGAGCAGTTCTTC. Its protein is CASSEDSSYNEQFF. The full variable domain, its missing parts supplied by reference TRBV7-2 and TRBJ2-1, is GAGVSQSPSNKVTEKGKDVELRCDPISGHTALYWYRQSLGQGLEFLIYFQGNSAPDKSGLPSDRFSAERTGGSVSTLTIQRTQQEDSAVYLCASSEDSSYNEQFFGPGTRLTVL.

This sequence joins TRBV5-1 and TRBJ2-3; 14 bases are shared with TRBD2. J was trimmed by 4 bases and V by 4 bases; bases with no gene match: 2. The CDR3 has 15 residues. CDR1 SGHRS and CDR2 YFSETQ come from the germline V gene. CDR3 protein: CASSGLAGGSDTQYF. In DNA, the CDR3 is TGCGCCAGCAGCGGACTAGCGGGAGGATCAGATACGCAGTATTTT.

The chain couples TRBV7-2 to TRBJ2-5, with 12 bases that match TRBD2. The V gene's germline CDR1 is SGHTA and CDR2 FQGNSA. V lost 5 bases, J lost 11 bases, and 9 bases stayed unmatched. CDR3 size: 14 residues. CDR3 DNA sequence: TGTGCCAGCAGCCAAACTAGCGGGGGGCGGGAGCAGTACTTC. It translates to CASSQTSGGREQYF.